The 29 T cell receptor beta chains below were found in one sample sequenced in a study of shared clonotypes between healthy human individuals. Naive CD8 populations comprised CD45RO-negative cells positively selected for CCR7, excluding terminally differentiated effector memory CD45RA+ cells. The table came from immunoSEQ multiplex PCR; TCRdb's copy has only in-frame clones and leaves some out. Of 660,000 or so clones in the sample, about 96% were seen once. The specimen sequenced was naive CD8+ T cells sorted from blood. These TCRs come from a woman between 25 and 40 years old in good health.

The CDR3 DNA is TGCGCCAGCAGCCAAAGGCAAGGATTGCAGGGAACGGGGGACACTGAAGCTTTCTTT. Translating gives CASSQRQGLQGTGDTEAFF. This chain joins TRBV4-1 and TRBJ1-1; D is possibly TRBD1 (5 bases). Trimming pared 2 bases from V and 3 bases from J, leaving 25 bases between. The CDR3 runs 19 residues. CDR1 and CDR2 (germline): MGHRA, YSYEKL.

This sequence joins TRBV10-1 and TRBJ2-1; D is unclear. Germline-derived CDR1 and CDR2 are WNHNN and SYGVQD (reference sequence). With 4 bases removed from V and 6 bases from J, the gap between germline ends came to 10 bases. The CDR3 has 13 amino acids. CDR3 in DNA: TGCGCCAGCAGTGTTTCGACCGGCAATGAGCAGTTCTTC. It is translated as CASSVSTGNEQFF.

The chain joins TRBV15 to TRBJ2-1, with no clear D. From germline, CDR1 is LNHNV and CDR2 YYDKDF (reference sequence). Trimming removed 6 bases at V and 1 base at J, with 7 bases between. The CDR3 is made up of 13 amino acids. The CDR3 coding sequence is TGTGCCACCAGATCAGGATCCTACAATGAGCAGTTCTTC. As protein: CATRSGSYNEQFF.

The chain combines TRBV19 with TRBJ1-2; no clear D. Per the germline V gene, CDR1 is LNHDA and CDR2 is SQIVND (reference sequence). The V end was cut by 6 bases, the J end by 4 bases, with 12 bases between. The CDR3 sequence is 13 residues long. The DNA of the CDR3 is TGTGCCAGTAGAGTGAGTAAGTCCTATGGCTACACCTTC. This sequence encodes CASRVSKSYGYTF.

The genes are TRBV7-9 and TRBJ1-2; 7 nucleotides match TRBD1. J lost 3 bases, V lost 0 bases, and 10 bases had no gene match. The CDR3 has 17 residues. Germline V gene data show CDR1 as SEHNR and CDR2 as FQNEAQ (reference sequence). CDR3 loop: CASSLAGQEATYYGYTF. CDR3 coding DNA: TGTGCCAGCAGCTTAGCTGGACAGGAGGCGACCTACTATGGCTACACCTTC. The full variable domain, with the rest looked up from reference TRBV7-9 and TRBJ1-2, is DTGVSQNPRHKITKRGQNVTFRCDPISEHNRLYWYRQTLGQGPEFLTYFQNEAQLEKSRLLSDRFSAERPKGSFSTLEIQRTEQGDSAMYLCASSLAGQEATYYGYTFGSGTRLTVV.

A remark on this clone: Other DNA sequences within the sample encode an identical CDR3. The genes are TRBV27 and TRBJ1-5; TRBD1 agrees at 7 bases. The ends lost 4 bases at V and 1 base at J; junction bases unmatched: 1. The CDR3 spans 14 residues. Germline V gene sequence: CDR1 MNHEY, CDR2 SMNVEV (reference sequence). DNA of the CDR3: TGTGCCAGCAGTTCGACAGGGAGCAATCAGCCCCAGCATTTT. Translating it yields CASSSTGSNQPQHF.

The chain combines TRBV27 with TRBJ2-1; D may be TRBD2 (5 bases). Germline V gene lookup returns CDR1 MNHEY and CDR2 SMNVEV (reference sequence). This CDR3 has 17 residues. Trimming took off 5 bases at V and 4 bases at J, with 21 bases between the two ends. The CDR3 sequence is CASSPNSLSRRYNEQFF. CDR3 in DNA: TGTGCCAGCAGTCCTAATTCGCTATCCCGGAGGTACAATGAGCAGTTCTTC.

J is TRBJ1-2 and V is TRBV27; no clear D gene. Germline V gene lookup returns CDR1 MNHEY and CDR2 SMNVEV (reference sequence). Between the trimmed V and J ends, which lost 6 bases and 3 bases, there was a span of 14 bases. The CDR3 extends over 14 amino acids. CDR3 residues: CASSPRETHYGYTF. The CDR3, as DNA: TGTGCCAGCAGCCCGAGGGAAACCCACTATGGCTACACCTTC.

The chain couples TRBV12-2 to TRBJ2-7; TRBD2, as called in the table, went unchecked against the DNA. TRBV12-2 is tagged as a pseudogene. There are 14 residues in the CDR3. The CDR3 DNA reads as TGTGCAAGTCGCTTATTTTTTTCCGGCTACGAGCAGTACTTC. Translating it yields CASRLFFSGYEQYF.

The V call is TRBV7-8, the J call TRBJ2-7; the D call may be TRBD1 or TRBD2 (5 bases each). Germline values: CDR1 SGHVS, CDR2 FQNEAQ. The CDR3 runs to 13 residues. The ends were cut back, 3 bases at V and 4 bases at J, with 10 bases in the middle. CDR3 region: CASSFGGIYEQYF. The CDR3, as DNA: TGTGCCAGCAGCTTTGGGGGAATTTACGAGCAGTACTTC.

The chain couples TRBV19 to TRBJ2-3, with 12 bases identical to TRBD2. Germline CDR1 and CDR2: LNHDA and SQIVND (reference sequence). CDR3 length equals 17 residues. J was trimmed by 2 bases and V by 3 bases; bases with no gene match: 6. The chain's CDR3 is CASSIGLAGYYTDTQYF. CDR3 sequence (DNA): TGTGCCAGTAGTATCGGACTAGCGGGATACTACACAGATACGCAGTATTTT.

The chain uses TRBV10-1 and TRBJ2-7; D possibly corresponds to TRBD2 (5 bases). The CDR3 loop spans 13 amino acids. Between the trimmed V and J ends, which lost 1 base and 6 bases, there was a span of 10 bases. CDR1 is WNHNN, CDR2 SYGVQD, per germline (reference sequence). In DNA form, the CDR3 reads TGCGCCAGCAGTGAGTTCCTAGCCCGCGAGCAGTACTTC. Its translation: CASSEFLAREQYF.

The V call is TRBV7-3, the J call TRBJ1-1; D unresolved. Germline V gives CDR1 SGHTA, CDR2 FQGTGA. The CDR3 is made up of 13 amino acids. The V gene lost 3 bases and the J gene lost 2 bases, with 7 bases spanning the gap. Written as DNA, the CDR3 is TGTGCCAGCAGCTTTGTCAGTAACACTGAAGCTTTCTTT. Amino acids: CASSFVSNTEAFF.

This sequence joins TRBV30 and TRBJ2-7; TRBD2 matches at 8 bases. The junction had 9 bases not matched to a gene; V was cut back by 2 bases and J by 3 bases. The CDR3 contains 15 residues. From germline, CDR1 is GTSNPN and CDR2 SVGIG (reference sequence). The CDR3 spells CAWSTQRTSFYEQYF. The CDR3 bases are TGTGCCTGGAGTACCCAAAGGACTAGCTTCTACGAGCAGTACTTC. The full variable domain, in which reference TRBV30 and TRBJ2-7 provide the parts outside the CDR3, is SQTIHQWPATLVQPVGSPLSLECTVEGTSNPNLYWYRQAAGRGLQLLFYSVGIGQISSEVPQNLSASRPQDRQFILSSKKLLLSDSGFYLCAWSTQRTSFYEQYFGPGTRLTVT.

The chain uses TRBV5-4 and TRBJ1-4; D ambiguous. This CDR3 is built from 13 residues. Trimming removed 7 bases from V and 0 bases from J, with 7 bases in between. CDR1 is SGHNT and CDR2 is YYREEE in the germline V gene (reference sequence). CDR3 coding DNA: TGTGCCAGCCAGGACGCAACTAATGAAAAACTGTTTTTT. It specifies CASQDATNEKLFF.

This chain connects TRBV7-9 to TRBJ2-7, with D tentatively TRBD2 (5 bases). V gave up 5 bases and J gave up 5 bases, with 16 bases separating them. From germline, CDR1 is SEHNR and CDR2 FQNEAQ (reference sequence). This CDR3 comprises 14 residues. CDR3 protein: CASSPRRTPDEQYF. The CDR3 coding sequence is TGTGCCAGCAGCCCCCGGCGGACTCCCGACGAGCAGTACTTC.

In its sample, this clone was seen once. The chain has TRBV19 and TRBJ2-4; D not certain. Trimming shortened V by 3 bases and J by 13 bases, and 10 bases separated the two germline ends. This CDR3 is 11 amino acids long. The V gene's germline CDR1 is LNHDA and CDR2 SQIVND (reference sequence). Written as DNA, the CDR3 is TGTGCCAGTAGTATGGGTCCGATACAGTACTTC. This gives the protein CASSMGPIQYF.

DNA for the CDR3: TGTGCCAGCAGTGAGAATGAGCAGTTCTTC. This gives the protein CASSENEQFF. The J gene is TRBJ2-1, the V gene TRBV25-1; D is ambiguous. This CDR3 region has 10 residues. V lost 3 bases to trimming and J lost 7 bases, with 1 base between them. Germline V gene data show CDR1 as MGHDK and CDR2 as SYGVNS.

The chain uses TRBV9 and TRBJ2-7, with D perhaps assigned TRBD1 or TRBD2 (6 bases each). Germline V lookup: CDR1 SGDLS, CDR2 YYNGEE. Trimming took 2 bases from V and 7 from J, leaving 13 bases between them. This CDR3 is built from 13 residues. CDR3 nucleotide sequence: TGTGCCAGCAGCGTGGGCGGGACAAGGGAGCAGTACTTC. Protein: CASSVGGTREQYF. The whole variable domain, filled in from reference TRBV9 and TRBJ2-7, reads DSGVTQTPKHLITATGQRVTLRCSPRSGDLSVYWYQQSLDQGLQFLIQYYNGEERAKGNILERFSAQQFPDLHSELNLSSLELGDSALYFCASSVGGTREQYFGPGTRLTVT.

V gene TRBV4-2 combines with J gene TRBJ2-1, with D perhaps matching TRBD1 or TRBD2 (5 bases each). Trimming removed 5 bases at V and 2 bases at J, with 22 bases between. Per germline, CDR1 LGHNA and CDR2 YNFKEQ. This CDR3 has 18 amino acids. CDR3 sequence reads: CASSTPGTPRGPYNEQFF. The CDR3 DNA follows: TGTGCCAGCAGCACCCCCGGGACCCCTCGCGGACCCTACAATGAGCAGTTCTTC.

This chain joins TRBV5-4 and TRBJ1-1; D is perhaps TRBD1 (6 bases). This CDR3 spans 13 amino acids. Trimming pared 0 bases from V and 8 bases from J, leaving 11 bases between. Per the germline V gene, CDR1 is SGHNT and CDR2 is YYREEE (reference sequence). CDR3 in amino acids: CASSLAGDMEAFF. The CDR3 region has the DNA TGTGCCAGCAGCTTGGCAGGGGATATGGAAGCTTTCTTT. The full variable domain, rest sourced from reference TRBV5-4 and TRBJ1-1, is ETGVTQSPTHLIKTRGQQVTLRCSSQSGHNTVSWYQQALGQGPQFIFQYYREEENGRGNFPPRFSGLQFPNYSSELNVNALELDDSALYLCASSLAGDMEAFFGQGTRLTVV.

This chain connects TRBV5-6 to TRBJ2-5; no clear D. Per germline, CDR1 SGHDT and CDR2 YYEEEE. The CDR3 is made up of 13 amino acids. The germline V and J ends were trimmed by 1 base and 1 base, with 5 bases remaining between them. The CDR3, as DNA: TGTGCCAGCAGCTTGTCAATCCAAGAGACCCAGTACTTC. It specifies CASSLSIQETQYF.

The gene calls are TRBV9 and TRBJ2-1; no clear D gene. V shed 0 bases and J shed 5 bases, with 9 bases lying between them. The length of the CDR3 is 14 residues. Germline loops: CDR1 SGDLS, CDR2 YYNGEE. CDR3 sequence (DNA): TGTGCCAGCAGCGTAGAATTGCGAGACAATGAGCAGTTCTTC. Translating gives CASSVELRDNEQFF.

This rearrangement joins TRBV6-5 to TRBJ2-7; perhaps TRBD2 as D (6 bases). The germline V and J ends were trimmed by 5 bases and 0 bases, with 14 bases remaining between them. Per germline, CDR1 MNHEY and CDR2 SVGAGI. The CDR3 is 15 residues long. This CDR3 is CASSATGTSSYEQYF. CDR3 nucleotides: TGTGCCAGCAGTGCGACCGGGACTTCCTCCTACGAGCAGTACTTC.

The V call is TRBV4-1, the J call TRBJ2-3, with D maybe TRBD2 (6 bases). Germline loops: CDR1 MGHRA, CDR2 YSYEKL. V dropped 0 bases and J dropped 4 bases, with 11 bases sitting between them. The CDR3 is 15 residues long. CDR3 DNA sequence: TGCGCCAGCAGCCAAGAGTCGGGGGAGGCAGATACGCAGTATTTT. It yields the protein CASSQESGEADTQYF.

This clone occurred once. DNA for the CDR3: TGTGCTTCCTCTGGGGCCAACGTCCTGACTTTC. Translating it yields CASSGANVLTF. The chain combines TRBV28 with TRBJ2-6; D remains ambiguous. The CDR3 runs to 11 residues. CDR1 MDHEN and CDR2 SYDVKM come from the germline V gene.

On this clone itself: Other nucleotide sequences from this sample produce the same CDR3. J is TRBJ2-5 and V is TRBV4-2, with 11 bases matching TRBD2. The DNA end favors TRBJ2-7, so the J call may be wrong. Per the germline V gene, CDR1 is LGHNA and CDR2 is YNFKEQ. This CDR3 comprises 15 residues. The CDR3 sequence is CASSQGLAGTYEQYF. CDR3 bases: TGTGCCAGCAGCCAAGGACTAGCGGGAACCTACGAGCAGTACTTC.

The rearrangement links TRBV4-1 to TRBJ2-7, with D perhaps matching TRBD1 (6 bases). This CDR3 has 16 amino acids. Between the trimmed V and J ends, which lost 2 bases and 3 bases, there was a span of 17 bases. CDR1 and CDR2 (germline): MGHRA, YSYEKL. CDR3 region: CASSQRGPQGDYEQYF. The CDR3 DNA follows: TGCGCCAGCAGCCAAAGAGGGCCACAGGGCGACTACGAGCAGTACTTC.

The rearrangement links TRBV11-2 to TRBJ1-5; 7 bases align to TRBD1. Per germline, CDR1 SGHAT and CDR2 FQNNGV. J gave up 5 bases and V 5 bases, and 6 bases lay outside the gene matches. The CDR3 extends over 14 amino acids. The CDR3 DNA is TGTGCCAGCAGCCAGGGGGACAGTTATCAGCCCCAGCATTTT. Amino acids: CASSQGDSYQPQHF.